This T cell receptor beta chain was sequenced during a study of beta chain features in type 1 diabetes. General observations from the study: TCRB CDR3 length was moderately but significantly reduced in all four CD4+ subsets of Type 1 diabetes patients.

Reverse transcription of all isolated RNA meant that expressed TCRB transcripts were sequenced. Libraries were prepared by immunoSEQ multiplex PCR; TCRdb keeps only in-frame clonotypes and omits some of them. The sample carries some 190,000 clones, approximately 8% recorded once. As concerns this clone: Antigen: not known.

The CDR3 runs to 12 residues. Germline V gives CDR1 MDHEN, CDR2 SYDVKM. The ends were cut back, 3 bases at V and 5 bases at J, with 7 bases in the middle. V is TRBV28 and J is TRBJ1-1; D is uncertain. Sequencing was done on a sample of central memory CD4+ T cells from blood. This TCR came from a woman aged 35 to 49 with type 1 diabetes. CDR3 sequence (DNA): TGTGCCAGCAGTTTTACGAGGACTGAAGCTTTCTTT. This codes for CASSFTRTEAFF.